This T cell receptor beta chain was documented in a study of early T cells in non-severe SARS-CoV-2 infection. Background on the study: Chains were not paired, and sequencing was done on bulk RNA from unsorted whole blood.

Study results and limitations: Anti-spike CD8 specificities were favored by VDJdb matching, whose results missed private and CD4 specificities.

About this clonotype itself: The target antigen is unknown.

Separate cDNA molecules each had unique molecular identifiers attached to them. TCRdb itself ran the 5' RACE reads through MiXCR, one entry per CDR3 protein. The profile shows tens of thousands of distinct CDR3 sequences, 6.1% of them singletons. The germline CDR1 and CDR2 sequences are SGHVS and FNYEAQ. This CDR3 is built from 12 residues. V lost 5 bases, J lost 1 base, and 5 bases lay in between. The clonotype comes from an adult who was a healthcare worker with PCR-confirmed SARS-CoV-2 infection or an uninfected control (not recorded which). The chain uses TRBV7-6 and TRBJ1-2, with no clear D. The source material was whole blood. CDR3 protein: CASSPDNYGYTF. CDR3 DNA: TGTGCCAGCAGCCCAGATAACTATGGCTACACCTTC.